This is a list of T cell receptor beta chains from one sample in a study of Ad26.COV2.S vaccination and SARS-CoV-2 variants. The data were produced by immunoSEQ multiplex PCR, yet TCRdb's version contains in-frame clones alone and is incomplete. Found here are some 340,000 clones, around four fifths of them singletons; the top ten hold approximately 2.1%. The sample consisted of peripheral blood, taken in a trial of Ad26.COV2.S vaccine versus placebo. Source of these receptors: a person aged 18-60 years who received the Ad26.COV2.S COVID-19 vaccine or a placebo. CDR3s include the opening cysteine and the closing phenylalanine or tryptophan. Fields, in order: V gene, J gene, CDR3 protein.

V gene: TRBV30
J gene: TRBJ1-1
CDR3 protein: CAWRGFSYTEAFF

V gene: TRBV6-5
J gene: TRBJ2-7
CDR3 protein: CASSYTGGLDYEQYF

V gene: TRBV2
J gene: TRBJ1-6
CDR3 protein: CASSEGSGDNSPLHF

V gene: TRBV5-4
J gene: TRBJ2-7
CDR3 protein: CASSFSGVSYEQYF

V gene: TRBV3-1/TRBV3-2
J gene: TRBJ1-4
CDR3 protein: CASSQDRASGEKLFF

V gene: TRBV7-2
J gene: TRBJ2-3
CDR3 protein: CASSFRAGEIDTQYF

V gene: TRBV9
J gene: TRBJ2-5
CDR3 protein: CASSVWASGQETQYF

V gene: TRBV4-2
J gene: TRBJ2-3
CDR3 protein: CASSQDIAGATTDTQYF

V gene: TRBV28
J gene: TRBJ1-2
CDR3 protein: CASSLNQQGYGYTF

V gene: TRBV19
J gene: TRBJ1-4
CDR3 protein: CASSIATNEKLFF

V gene: TRBV9
J gene: TRBJ2-1
CDR3 protein: CASSVVQGGFSEQFF

V gene: TRBV6-5
J gene: TRBJ1-3
CDR3 protein: CASSEWPSGNTIYF

V gene: TRBV19
J gene: TRBJ2-2
CDR3 protein: CASRIRGPNTGELFF

V gene: TRBV21-1
J gene: TRBJ2-2
CDR3 protein: CASSKVDPGELFF

V gene: TRBV5-6
J gene: TRBJ2-1
CDR3 protein: CASSLLAGGGNEQFF

V gene: TRBV9
J gene: TRBJ2-3
CDR3 protein: CASSVARGGLTDTQYF

V gene: TRBV7-9
J gene: TRBJ1-6
CDR3 protein: CASSGAAYNSPLHF

V gene: TRBV28
J gene: TRBJ1-5
CDR3 protein: CASSSRWEPQHF

V gene: TRBV6-4
J gene: TRBJ2-1
CDR3 protein: CARYLRDRDGNEQFF